The sequence of this TCR beta chain was determined in a study of blood T cell repertoires in COVID-19. Study as a whole: Samples of COVID-19 (acute and convalescent) were obtained from the United States, Italy and Spain. T cells, B-cell-depleted T cells, or PBMCs provided the cDNA or gDNA that served as material.

Original methodology: Amplification of reference gene primers was used by the study to estimate nucleated cell counts. Method: immunoSEQ multiplex PCR; TCRdb's copy keeps in-frame clones and lacks some. The DNA gave D and trimming, while V, J and clone size come from that table. The sample records some 49,000 clones, roughly four fifths being singletons. This CDR3 contains 13 residues. The germline CDR1 and CDR2 sequences are SGHTA and FQGTGA. V gave up 3 bases and J gave up 5 bases, with 10 bases separating them. The TCR originated in an older woman with acute or convalescent COVID-19. The sequencing sample was made of peripheral blood. This rearrangement joins TRBV7-3 to TRBJ2-5; D unresolved. The DNA of the CDR3 is TGTGCCAGCAGCTTCGGAGTGCTGGAGACCCAGTACTTC. Protein sequence: CASSFGVLETQYF. Based on the CDR3 plus reference TRBV7-3 and TRBJ2-5, the full variable domain is GAGVSQTPSNKVTEKGKYVELRCDPISGHTALYWYRQSLGQGPEFLIYFQGTGAADDSGLPNDRFFAVRPEGSVSTLKIQRTERGDSAVYLCASSFGVLETQYFGPGTRLLVL.